This T cell receptor beta chain emerged from a study of beta chain features in type 1 diabetes (dated by TCRdb to 2016 to 2018). Describing the broader study: Mean age, gender distribution, total cell number and subset yield did not differ between patients and healthy donors. A total of 90 million to 140 million sorted cells were examined across all samples, and RNA yield correlated strongly with the number of cells per subset. The study compared the TCRB repertoires of sorted circulating CD4+ T cell subsets in recently diagnosed type 1 diabetes patients with those in matched healthy donors. Regulatory and stem cell-like memory subsets were isolated from only 8 patients and about 8 healthy donors, whereas naive and central memory subsets came from all 28 donors. General findings and caveats noted by the study authors: Because cDNA was sequenced instead of genomic DNA, activated cells with high expression could be over-represented, although the groups did not differ in activation or CD3 levels. Because the HLA sub-analyses included only small numbers of individuals, any influence of HLA type on TCRB rearrangement was left unresolved. At VDJ recombination sites, type 1 diabetes patients had fewer insertions and more deleted nucleotides, which implies abnormalities in thymic rearrangement. A moderate but significant shortening of TCRB CDR3 length was observed in type 1 diabetes patients in all four CD4+ subsets. Shorter templates might be favored by PCR, yet because patient and control samples were amplified and corrected together, any such skew would affect both groups equally. Naive, central memory and regulatory TCRB repertoires appeared more similar among patients than among healthy donors.

The CDR3 starts with the cysteine, ends with the phenylalanine, and has 14 residues. CDR3 DNA is the only sequence kept; it has 42 bases, read in frame from the first base. At the junction V is shortened by 10 bases and J by 3 bases; bases outside the gene matches: 5. Per the germline V gene, SNHLY is the CDR1 and FYNNEI is the CDR2. Each donor gave one peripheral blood draw, averaging roughly 0.11 L, which was collected into heparinised tubes. A BD FACSAria II was used to sort naive, central memory, regulatory and stem cell-like memory CD4+ T cells with a panel that included CD45RO, CCR7, CD25, CD127, CD95 and CD27. All sorted populations exceeded 95% purity. PBMCs were isolated immediately by Lymphoprep density gradient centrifugation and stained directly without culture. Samples were stained and sorted in pairs, with one healthy donor and one patient per experiment, so that batch effects were minimized.

This clone showed up just a few times. No cognate antigen has been identified for it. No base qualities exist here, and no much larger clone lies one base off it. The entire isolated RNA was reverse transcribed using the High Capacity cDNA Reverse Transcription Kit, and thus expressed TCRB transcripts were sequenced. Deep immunoSEQ sequencing was performed on naive, central memory and regulatory T cell samples, with an average of roughly 3.6 million total reads per sample. Sorted cells were lysed in RLT buffer, and RNA was extracted using DNase-treated RNeasy Micro or Mini kits according to cell number. To prevent cross-contamination, every cell subset was processed on its own, while patient and healthy donor samples were processed together. The immunoSEQ multiplex PCR was used to amplify TCRB sequences from cDNA, generating 87-bp fragments that spanned the CDR3 region. Amplicons were sequenced on the Illumina HiSeq platform. In the source study's methods: PCR bias was corrected computationally using synthetic template baselines, and reads within Hamming distance 2 were collapsed, with unmergeable singletons discarded. Reads were aligned against IMGT to assign V, D and J genes, CDR3 length and insertions or deletions at six rearrangement sites. Clonotype counts were normalized to sorted cell number within each subset before computing true diversity and Gini coefficients with the tcR R package. Repertoire sharing was quantified using the overlap coefficient calculated on TCRB nucleotide sequences. As a proxy for the pre-selection repertoire, out-of-frame TCRB sequences from naive cells were analyzed. TCRdb took over this immuneACCESS table, retaining in-frame rearrangements with V and J assigned. Such tables are incomplete; in checked studies, under half of the missing clones stem from an unresolved V gene, and the remainder is unexplained. The V and J calls and clone size are taken from that table; D and trimming were inferred from the DNA. The table for this sample lists hundreds of thousands of clones; roughly an eighth of them were counted only once. In total, the top ten clones hold around 0.016% of the sample.

The source is a man aged 30-40 years with type 1 diabetes. Material for sequencing was naive CD4+ T cells from blood. What the cell subset or site label conveys for this sample: true naive CD4+ T cells. Recombination joined TRBV2 with TRBJ2-1, with 11 middle bases fitting TRBD1. This receptor has the CDR3 CATRDRGFYNEQFF. DNA sequence: TGTGCCACCCGGGACAGGGGGTTCTACAATGAGCAGTTCTTC. The full variable domain, with segments outside the CDR3 supplied by the reference TRBV2 and TRBJ2-1 proteins, appears as EPEVTQTPSHQVTQMGQEVILRCVPISNHLYFYWYRQILGQKVEFLVSFYNNEISEKSEIFDDQFSVERPDGSNFTLKIRSTKLEDSAMYFCATRDRGFYNEQFFGPGTRLTVL.